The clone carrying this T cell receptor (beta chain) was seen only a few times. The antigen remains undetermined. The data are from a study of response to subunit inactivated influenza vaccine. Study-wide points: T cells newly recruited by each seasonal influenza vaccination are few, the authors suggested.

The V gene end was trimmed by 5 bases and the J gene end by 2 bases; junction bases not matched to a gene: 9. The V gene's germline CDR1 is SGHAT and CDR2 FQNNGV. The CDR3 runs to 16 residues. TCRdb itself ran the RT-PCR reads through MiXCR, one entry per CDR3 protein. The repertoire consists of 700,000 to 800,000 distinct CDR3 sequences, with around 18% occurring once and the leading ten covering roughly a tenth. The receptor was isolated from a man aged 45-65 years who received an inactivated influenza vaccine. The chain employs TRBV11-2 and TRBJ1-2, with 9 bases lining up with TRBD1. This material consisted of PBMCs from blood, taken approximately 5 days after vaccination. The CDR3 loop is CASSPGQGAGNYGYTF. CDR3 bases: TGTGCCAGCAGCCCGGGACAGGGCGCGGGGAACTATGGCTACACCTTC.